This paragraph covers one T cell receptor beta chain sequence. The germline V gene has CDR1 DFQATT and CDR2 SNEGSKA (reference sequence). There are 18 residues in the CDR3. J gave up 6 bases and V 0 bases, and 15 bases lay outside the gene matches. These data belong to a study of blood T cells in healthy people across ages. It was with a sample-barcoded 5' primer and a J-beta primer mix that a second PCR of roughly 7 to 12 cycles was run. TCRdb redid the calling of the 5' RACE reads with MiXCR, one entry per CDR3 protein. Here the sample spans about 400,000 distinct CDR3 sequences, 45% to 60% being singletons.

The source material was blood. The receptor was derived from a man aged 55-75 years in good health. The V gene is TRBV20-1, the J gene TRBJ2-1, with 9 bases fitting TRBD1. In DNA form, the CDR3 reads TGCAGTGCTAGAGATCTGAGGACAGGGGCAAGGTGGGGCAATGAGCAGTTCTTC. Translated, it gives CSARDLRTGARWGNEQFF.